These 24 T cell receptor beta chains were sequenced from one sample in a study of T cells in Graves' hyperthyroidism and ophthalmopathy. Amplified TCR beta CDR3 regions derived from RNA transcripts. TCR CDR3 regions were first amplified by RT-PCR with HTBI primers. MiXCR, run by TCRdb on the multiplex PCR reads, gives a single entry per CDR3 protein. Of hundreds of thousands of distinct CDR3 sequences in the sample, about 14% were seen once. Sequencing was performed on blood. The receptors derive from a woman aged 18-29 years with Graves' hyperthyroidism.

The rearrangement joins TRBV27 to TRBJ2-1; 11 nucleotides agree with TRBD1. The CDR3 contains 15 residues. Germline V gene sequence: CDR1 MNHEY, CDR2 SMNVEV (reference sequence). The trim removed 3 bases at V and 6 bases at J, leaving 4 bases unmatched. DNA for the CDR3: TGTGCCAGCAGTTTCGGACAGGGGGCGTCCAATGAGCAGTTCTTC. This translates into CASSFGQGASNEQFF.

In this sample, this clonotype turned up once. A read error is possible here, since a much larger clone lies one base away. The J gene is TRBJ2-3, the V gene TRBV11-2; D call uncertain. TRBJ1-5 explains the end of the DNA better; the J call may be wrong. The CDR3 has 16 residues. Germline V gene sequence: CDR1 SGHAT, CDR2 FQNNGV. CDR3 residues: CASSLDLAGGPDTQHF. The CDR3 DNA reads as TGTGCCAGCAGCTTAGATTTAGCGGGAGGGCCAGATACGCAGCATTTT.

The V call is TRBV24-1, the J call TRBJ2-1, with D unresolved. Per the germline V gene, CDR1 is KGHDR and CDR2 is SFDVKD. CDR3 length: 13 amino acids. V was clipped by 6 bases and J by 2 bases, with 7 bases between them. The CDR3, as DNA: TGTGCCACCAGTTCACCCCCCTACAATGAGCAGTTCTTC. Amino acids: CATSSPPYNEQFF.

CDR3 amino acids: CASSLDPTPETQYF. CDR3 nucleotide sequence: TGTGCCAGCAGTTTGGACCCAACCCCAGAGACCCAGTACTTC. The V and J genes are TRBV13 and TRBJ2-5; unclear D gene. Trimming stripped 6 bases from V and 4 bases from J, with 15 bases between. Germline loops: CDR1 PRHDT, CDR2 FYEKMQ (reference sequence). The CDR3 consists of 14 residues.

The chain couples TRBV4-1 to TRBJ2-2; 10 bases match TRBD2. The trim removed 2 bases at V and 5 bases at J, leaving 8 bases unmatched. The CDR3 contains 17 residues. Germline V gene data show CDR1 as MGHRA and CDR2 as YSYEKL. CDR3 in amino acids: CASSQFTSGKQTGELFF. The CDR3 DNA reads TGCGCCAGCAGCCAATTTACTAGCGGGAAGCAAACCGGGGAGCTGTTTTTT.

This clonotype was recorded many times. This chain links TRBV7-9 with TRBJ2-1, with 8 nucleotides matching TRBD2. The ends lost 5 bases at V and 6 bases at J; junction bases unmatched: 9. This CDR3 has 15 residues. CDR1 SEHNR and CDR2 FQNEAQ come from the germline V gene (reference sequence). The CDR3, as DNA: TGTGCCAGCAGCCCCATAGCGGGATTGGGCAATGAGCAGTTCTTC. Encoded protein: CASSPIAGLGNEQFF.

A note on this clonotype: A much larger clonotype is one base distant, so this may be a read error. The V and J genes are TRBV28 and TRBJ2-1, with 9 bases aligning to TRBD2. This CDR3 has 15 residues. Per the germline V gene, CDR1 is MDHEN and CDR2 is SYDVKM. The CDR3 is CASSSLAGFFNERFF. CDR3 DNA: TGTGCCAGCAGTTCCCTAGCGGGATTCTTCAATGAGCGGTTCTTC.

V and J are TRBV5-1 and TRBJ1-2; D is ambiguous. This CDR3 contains 14 residues. The germline V gene has CDR1 SGHRS and CDR2 YFSETQ. Deletions cut 3 bases from V and 7 bases from J, with 16 bases between. DNA of the CDR3: TGCGCCAGCAGCTGGGTTCGGCGGGGAAGTGGCTACACCTTC. This encodes CASSWVRRGSGYTF. The full variable domain, rest sourced from reference TRBV5-1 and TRBJ1-2, is KAGVTQTPRYLIKTRGQQVTLSCSPISGHRSVSWYQQTPGQGLQFLFEYFSETQRNKGNFPGRFSGRQFSNSRSEMNVSTLELGDSALYLCASSWVRRGSGYTFGSGTRLTVV.

This clonotype was recorded many times. Written as DNA, the CDR3 is TGCAGTGCTAGAGATCTTACGGGGACAGATACGCAGTATTTT. Its protein is CSARDLTGTDTQYF. V and J are TRBV20-1 and TRBJ2-3; tentatively, D is TRBD2 (5 bases). Trimming took 0 bases from V and 3 from J, leaving 10 bases between them. Germline values: CDR1 DFQATT, CDR2 SNEGSKA (reference sequence). CDR3 length: 14 residues.

This clonotype was seen only a few times. The chain combines TRBV10-3 with TRBJ2-7; 7 bases align to TRBD1. V trimming: 2 bases; J trimming: 1 base; junction bases outside the gene matches: 2. The germline gives CDR1 ENHRY, CDR2 SYGVKD. This CDR3 region has 14 residues. CDR3 protein: CAISEGQESYEQYF. The CDR3 region has the DNA TGTGCCATCAGTGAGGGACAGGAGTCCTACGAGCAGTACTTC.

The chain links TRBV30 to TRBJ1-6, with 7 bases identical to TRBD1. Germline lookup yields CDR1 GTSNPN and CDR2 SVGIG (reference sequence). CDR3 length: 15 amino acids. V trimming: 2 bases; J trimming: 5 bases; junction bases outside the gene matches: 6. The DNA of the CDR3 is TGTGCCTGGAGTATGTGGACAGGAGATAATTCACCCCTCCACTTT. It encodes CAWSMWTGDNSPLHF.

The rearrangement uses TRBV5-1 and TRBJ1-1; D might be TRBD1 (5 bases). The CDR3 loop spans 16 amino acids. V was cut by 1 base and J by 1 base, with 14 bases left in between. CDR1 and CDR2 (germline): SGHRS, YFSETQ. CDR3 in DNA: TGCGCCAGCAGCTTGAGTTCCTGGGGGGGGAACACTGAAGCTTTCTTT. This gives the protein CASSLSSWGGNTEAFF. Supplemented by reference TRBV5-1 and TRBJ1-1, the full variable domain reads KAGVTQTPRYLIKTRGQQVTLSCSPISGHRSVSWYQQTPGQGLQFLFEYFSETQRNKGNFPGRFSGRQFSNSRSEMNVSTLELGDSALYLCASSLSSWGGNTEAFFGQGTRLTVV.

This clonotype was seen only once. This sequence joins TRBV7-3 and TRBJ2-5; perhaps D is TRBD1 or TRBD2 (5 bases each). With 3 bases removed from V and 5 bases from J, the gap between germline ends came to 16 bases. Germline values: CDR1 SGHTA, CDR2 FQGTGA. The CDR3 is 15 amino acids. CDR3 nucleotides: TGTGCCAGCAGCTTTTCGTCCGGGGCCTGGGAGACCCAGTACTTC. Protein product: CASSFSSGAWETQYF.

Here the CDR3 reads CASRGHQGDTQYF. CDR3 coding DNA: TGTGCCAGCAGAGGACACCAGGGGGATACGCAGTATTTT. The V and J genes are TRBV6-1 and TRBJ2-3, with D possibly matching TRBD1 (6 bases). This CDR3 has 13 residues. Germline values: CDR1 MNHNS, CDR2 SASEGT. V shed 6 bases and J shed 6 bases, with 13 bases lying between them.

In its sample, this clonotype was seen many times. This rearrangement joins TRBV30 to TRBJ2-3; D gene ambiguous. The ends were cut back, 0 bases at V and 7 bases at J, with 8 bases in the middle. From germline, CDR1 is GTSNPN and CDR2 SVGIG (reference sequence). The CDR3 has 12 amino acids. Here the CDR3 DNA reads TGTGCCTGGAGTGTGCCGGTGAATACGCAGTATTTT. As protein: CAWSVPVNTQYF.

For the CDR3, the DNA is TGTGCCATCAGTGAGACGGGGAGCAATCAGCCCCAGCATTTT. Protein: CAISETGSNQPQHF. The V and J genes are TRBV10-3 and TRBJ1-5; D not resolved. V lost 2 bases and J 1 base, leaving 6 bases between the germline ends. Per the germline V gene, CDR1 is ENHRY and CDR2 is SYGVKD. The CDR3 has 14 residues.

This clonotype has at least ten counts. This chain joins TRBV30 and TRBJ2-3, with a weak D call TRBD2 (6 bases). The germline V and J ends were trimmed by 0 bases and 6 bases, with 10 bases remaining between them. Looked up from germline, CDR1 is GTSNPN and CDR2 is SVGIG (reference sequence). The CDR3 is made up of 13 amino acids. As DNA, the CDR3 is TGTGCCTGGAGTGTAGTCGGAGGGGATACGCAGTATTTT. This gives the protein CAWSVVGGDTQYF.

This clonotype was seen only a few times. Germline and junction disagree at one end, which may indicate a read error. The V call is TRBV7-6, the J call TRBJ1-5, with D perhaps TRBD1 (6 bases). The CDR3 is 21 amino acids. CDR1 is SGHVS and CDR2 is FNYEAQ in the germline V gene. The CDR3 DNA is TGTGCCAGCAGCTTAGCGTCCCAACTTGGTGACAGGCACCCTCGCAATCAGTCCCAGCATTTT. Translated: CASSLASQLGDRHPRNQSQHF.

This clonotype was seen at least ten times. Here the CDR3 reads CSAKDGRSYEQYF. CDR3 coding DNA: TGCAGTGCCAAAGACGGACGTTCGTACGAGCAGTACTTC. The chain couples TRBV20-1 to TRBJ2-7; no reliable D call. Trimming stripped 6 bases from V and 4 bases from J, with 16 bases between. This CDR3 region has 13 residues. Germline V CDR1 and CDR2: DFQATT, SNEGSKA (reference sequence).

This clonotype showed up many times. V and J are TRBV20-1 and TRBJ2-7; 7 bases map to TRBD2. This CDR3 has 13 residues. With V trimmed by 4 bases and J by 6 bases, 9 bases remained unmatched. Germline CDR1 and CDR2: DFQATT and SNEGSKA (reference sequence). CDR3 sequence reads: CSAIGLETGEQYF. The CDR3, as DNA: TGCAGTGCTATCGGACTAGAGACTGGCGAGCAGTACTTC.

This clonotype has ten or more counts. This rearrangement joins TRBV11-2 to TRBJ1-4, with no clear D. V lost 2 bases to trimming and J lost 0 bases, with 10 bases between them. In germline, CDR1 is SGHAT, CDR2 FQNNGV. The CDR3 covers 16 residues. Here the CDR3 reads CASSLMGGTTNEKLFF. The CDR3 DNA follows: TGTGCCAGCAGCTTAATGGGAGGGACAACTAATGAAAAACTGTTTTTT.

This clonotype has more than one count but fewer than ten. The rearrangement links TRBV7-9 to TRBJ2-1; 10 bases are shared with TRBD2. Germline assignment: CDR1 SEHNR and CDR2 FQNEAQ (reference sequence). The CDR3 is made up of 17 amino acids. The J segment lost 7 bases and the V segment lost 5 bases, leaving 14 bases of the junction unmatched. The CDR3 protein is CASSQRGGGSPTNEQFF. The CDR3 nucleotides are TGTGCCAGCAGCCAGCGGGGGGGCGGGAGTCCAACTAATGAGCAGTTCTTC.

This clonotype was recorded many times. This rearrangement joins TRBV30 to TRBJ2-7; 8 nucleotides align to TRBD2. Germline V gene data show CDR1 as GTSNPN and CDR2 as SVGIG (reference sequence). With 3 bases clipped from V and 5 bases from J, the junction kept 12 bases outside the gene matches. The CDR3 length is 15 residues. The CDR3: CAWSQESGSFHEQYF. The DNA for the CDR3 is TGTGCCTGGAGCCAGGAGAGCGGGAGCTTCCACGAGCAGTACTTC. The entire variable domain, with the rest obtained from reference TRBV30 and TRBJ2-7, is as follows: SQTIHQWPATLVQPVGSPLSLECTVEGTSNPNLYWYRQAAGRGLQLLFYSVGIGQISSEVPQNLSASRPQDRQFILSSKKLLLSDSGFYLCAWSQESGSFHEQYFGPGTRLTVT.

The sample holds many counts of this clonotype. This rearrangement joins TRBV5-8 to TRBJ1-1; 7 bases map to TRBD1. CDR3 length: 16 residues. The V gene's germline CDR1 is SGHTS and CDR2 YDEGEE. Trimming at V came to 4 bases and at J to 2 bases, leaving 11 bases not matched to a gene. The CDR3 loop reads CASSPRTGTANTEAFF. The CDR3 DNA reads TGTGCCAGCAGCCCCCGCACCGGGACAGCTAACACTGAAGCTTTCTTT.